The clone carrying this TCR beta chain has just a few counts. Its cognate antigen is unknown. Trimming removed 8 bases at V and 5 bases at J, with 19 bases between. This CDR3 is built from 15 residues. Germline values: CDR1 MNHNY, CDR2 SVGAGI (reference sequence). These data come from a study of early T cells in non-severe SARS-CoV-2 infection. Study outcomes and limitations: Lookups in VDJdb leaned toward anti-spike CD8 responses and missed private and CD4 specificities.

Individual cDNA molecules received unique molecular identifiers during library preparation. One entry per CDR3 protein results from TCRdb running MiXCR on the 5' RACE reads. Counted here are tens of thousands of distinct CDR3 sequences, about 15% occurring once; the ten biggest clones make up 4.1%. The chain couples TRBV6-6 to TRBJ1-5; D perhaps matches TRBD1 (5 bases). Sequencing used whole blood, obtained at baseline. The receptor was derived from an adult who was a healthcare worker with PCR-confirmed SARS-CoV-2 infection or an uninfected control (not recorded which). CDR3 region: CASHVTQGGDQPQHF. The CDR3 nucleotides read TGTGCCAGCCACGTAACCCAGGGCGGAGATCAGCCCCAGCATTTT.